Presented here are 26 T cell receptor beta chains from one specimen sequenced in a study of CD8 T cells in Susac syndrome. After extraction with the RNeasy kit, 0.5 to 1 ug of the RNA was reverse transcribed using random hexamers. TCRdb processed the immunoSEQ multiplex PCR reads anew with MiXCR; each CDR3 protein has one entry. The data show approximately 70,000 distinct CDR3 sequences, approximately 93% seen once. Sample: CD8+ T cells from PBMCs. The receptors here all came from a human donor with multiple sclerosis.

J is TRBJ1-2 and V is TRBV7-9; D is unresolved. The CDR3 contains 15 residues. In germline, CDR1 is SEHNR, CDR2 FQNEAQ (reference sequence). Trimming took off 0 bases at V and 8 bases at J, with 16 bases between the two ends. CDR3 region: CASSLAPSWGEGYTF. The CDR3 DNA is TGTGCCAGCAGCTTAGCGCCCTCGTGGGGAGAGGGCTACACCTTC.

The CDR3 DNA reads TGTGCCAGCAGTTTATCAGGGGGCGGGAACACTGAAGCTTTCTTT. This codes for CASSLSGGGNTEAFF. The V call is TRBV27, the J call TRBJ1-1, with 7 nucleotides matching TRBD1. In germline, CDR1 is MNHEY, CDR2 SMNVEV (reference sequence). V was clipped by 0 bases and J by 1 base; unmatched bases: 2. The CDR3 covers 15 residues.

The rearrangement joins TRBV20-1 to TRBJ2-2, with 8 bases that match TRBD2. V lost 7 bases and J lost 3; bases outside the gene matches: 13. The germline V gene encodes CDR1 DFQATT and CDR2 SNEGSKA (reference sequence). The CDR3 spans 16 residues. CDR3 residues: CSVPYWAGGDTGELFF. Written as DNA, the CDR3 is TGCAGTGTCCCCTACTGGGCGGGAGGTGACACCGGGGAGCTGTTTTTT.

The chain recombines TRBV2 with TRBJ2-7; D is possibly TRBD2 (5 bases). Deletions cut 6 bases from V and 0 bases from J, with 15 bases between. Germline values: CDR1 SNHLY, CDR2 FYNNEI. The CDR3 totals 15 residues. CDR3 coding DNA: TGTGCCAGCAGCGCCAACCGGGAACCCTCCTACGAGCAGTACTTC. As protein: CASSANREPSYEQYF.

This rearrangement joins TRBV6-5 to TRBJ2-7, with D maybe TRBD1 (6 bases). V shed 0 bases and J shed 2 bases, with 23 bases lying between them. CDR1 and CDR2 from the germline V gene are MNHEY and SVGAGI. CDR3 length: 19 amino acids. The CDR3 nucleotides are TGTGCCAGCAGTTACTCTACCACCATACAGGGCCCTAACCCCTACGAGCAGTACTTC. Translated, it gives CASSYSTTIQGPNPYEQYF.

This clonotype was counted between two and nine times. An end of the junction does not agree with germline; a read error may underlie this. The V call is TRBV5-1, the J call TRBJ2-7; no reliable D call. Germline CDR1 SGHRS, CDR2 YFSETQ. The CDR3 runs 13 residues. CDR3 in DNA: TGTGCCAGCAGCCCGGACGGATCCTACGAGCAGTACTTC. As protein: CASSPDGSYEQYF.

The chain has TRBV29-1 and TRBJ1-4, with a tentative D call TRBD1 (5 bases). Germline CDR1 SQVTM, CDR2 ANQGSEA. The length of the CDR3 is 14 residues. Trimming pared 5 bases from V and 5 bases from J, leaving 15 bases between. CDR3 protein: CSVQGGGGNEKLFF. The CDR3 DNA is TGCAGCGTTCAGGGTGGTGGGGGAAATGAAAAACTGTTTTTT.

This clonotype was picked up one time. The chain combines TRBV28 with TRBJ2-1; 13 bases are shared with TRBD2. The V and J ends lost 5 bases and 9 bases, in that order; junction bases with no gene match: 7. Per the germline V gene, CDR1 is MDHEN and CDR2 is SYDVKM. The CDR3 sequence is 15 residues long. Written as DNA, the CDR3 is TGTGCCAGCAGTGCCAGACTAGCGGGGGGTATTGAGCAGTTCTTC. Encoded protein: CASSARLAGGIEQFF.

The gene calls are TRBV27 and TRBJ2-2; D not resolved. Germline V gene data show CDR1 as MNHEY and CDR2 as SMNVEV (reference sequence). The CDR3 loop spans 14 amino acids. Trimming removed 3 bases at V and 1 base at J, with 6 bases between. Here the CDR3 DNA reads TGTGCCAGCAGTTTCTTAGGGAACACCGGGGAGCTGTTTTTT. This sequence encodes CASSFLGNTGELFF.

Only one count was recorded for this clonotype. The V gene is TRBV7-9, the J gene TRBJ2-5; D is perhaps TRBD1 (5 bases). The germline V and J ends were trimmed by 8 bases and 4 bases, with 14 bases remaining between them. From germline, CDR1 is SEHNR and CDR2 FQNEAQ (reference sequence). The CDR3 totals 13 residues. The CDR3 bases are TGTGCCAGCGCCTCTGGGGCCTCAGAGACCCAGTACTTC. Protein: CASASGASETQYF.

The chain links TRBV11-2 to TRBJ2-5; 11 nucleotides line up with TRBD2. Germline V gene lookup returns CDR1 SGHAT and CDR2 FQNNGV. V shed 4 bases, J shed 5 bases, and the junction held 9 bases outside the gene matches. There are 16 residues in the CDR3. The CDR3 DNA reads as TGTGCCAGCAGCTCTCGTAGCGGGAGGGGTTGGGAGACCCAGTACTTC. The encoded protein is CASSSRSGRGWETQYF.

The chain recombines TRBV30 with TRBJ1-1; weak D call: TRBD1 (5 bases). The germline V gene has CDR1 GTSNPN and CDR2 SVGIG (reference sequence). Trimming removed 4 bases from V and 0 bases from J, with 12 bases in between. The CDR3 has 14 residues. The CDR3 sequence is CAWTYRQMNTEAFF. The CDR3 nucleotides read TGTGCCTGGACATACCGACAGATGAACACTGAAGCTTTCTTT.

This clonotype was seen just once. The chain combines TRBV7-9 with TRBJ2-4; D is undetermined. This CDR3 has 13 residues. In germline, CDR1 is SEHNR, CDR2 FQNEAQ (reference sequence). V lost 4 bases, J lost 7 bases, and 11 bases lay in between. Written as DNA, the CDR3 is TGTGCCAGCAGCTCCTTCGCCGGGAACATTCAGTACTTC. This sequence encodes CASSSFAGNIQYF.

V gene TRBV7-9 combines with J gene TRBJ1-1; D perhaps matches TRBD1 (6 bases). V was pared by 5 bases and J by 0 bases, with 16 bases between. This CDR3 comprises 16 residues. The germline gives CDR1 SEHNR, CDR2 FQNEAQ (reference sequence). In DNA, the CDR3 is TGTGCCAGCAGCCGAGAACCGACAGGTCTGAACACTGAAGCTTTCTTT. Encoded protein: CASSREPTGLNTEAFF.

This rearrangement joins TRBV4-3 to TRBJ2-1, with 9 bases lining up with TRBD1. The CDR3 has 14 amino acids. V was clipped by 4 bases and J by 8 bases; unmatched bases: 6. The germline V gene has CDR1 LGHNA and CDR2 YSLEER. CDR3 sequence reads: CASSPGQGSDEQFF. The DNA of the CDR3 is TGCGCCAGCAGCCCCGGACAGGGGTCCGATGAGCAGTTCTTC.

V and J are TRBV3-1 and TRBJ2-4; 7 bases agree with TRBD2. The length of the CDR3 is 14 residues. Trimming at V came to 4 bases and at J to 3 bases, leaving 3 bases not matched to a gene. In germline, CDR1 is LGHDT, CDR2 YNNKEL (reference sequence). This CDR3 is CASSPGEGKNIQYF. CDR3 coding DNA: TGTGCCAGCAGCCCTGGGGAGGGCAAAAACATTCAGTACTTC.

This clonotype was seen once. The V call is TRBV28, the J call TRBJ2-3; 9 bases agree with TRBD1. The V gene end was trimmed by 4 bases and the J gene end by 4 bases; junction bases not matched to a gene: 12. CDR3 length: 17 residues. Germline loops: CDR1 MDHEN, CDR2 SYDVKM. The CDR3 is CASSSFLQGAGADTQYF. CDR3 nucleotide sequence: TGTGCCAGCAGTTCCTTTCTACAGGGGGCTGGAGCAGATACGCAGTATTTT. Combining the CDR3 with reference TRBV28 and TRBJ2-3 gives the whole variable domain DVKVTQSSRYLVKRTGEKVFLECVQDMDHENMFWYRQDPGLGLRLIYFSYDVKMKEKGDIPEGYSVSREKKERFSLILESASTNQTSMYLCASSSFLQGAGADTQYFGPGTRLTVL.

This clonotype was seen a single time. The chain is built from TRBV4-3 and TRBJ2-7; 10 nucleotides agree with TRBD2. CDR1 is LGHNA, CDR2 YSLEER, per germline. The CDR3 sequence is 14 residues long. Germline trimming cut 4 bases from V and 3 bases from J; bases unmatched to any gene: 3. CDR3 sequence reads: CASSPLAGGYEQYF. DNA for the CDR3: TGCGCCAGCAGCCCTTTAGCGGGGGGCTACGAGCAGTACTTC.

The J gene is TRBJ2-7, the V gene TRBV27; 7 positions agree with TRBD1. Looked up from germline, CDR1 is MNHEY and CDR2 is SMNVEV (reference sequence). Germline trimming cut 8 bases from V and 3 bases from J; bases unmatched to any gene: 7. The CDR3 is 13 amino acids. The CDR3 here is CASARTGLYEQYF. CDR3 nucleotides: TGTGCCAGCGCTCGGACAGGCCTCTACGAGCAGTACTTC.

The chain carries TRBV27 and TRBJ2-7, with D possibly being TRBD2 (7 bases). The CDR3 totals 15 residues. Trimming left V 3 bases short and J 1 base short, with 13 bases between. CDR1 and CDR2 (germline): MNHEY, SMNVEV (reference sequence). CDR3 in amino acids: CASSFGGPYSYEQYF. The CDR3 DNA is TGTGCCAGCAGTTTCGGGGGGCCGTATTCCTACGAGCAGTACTTC.

The rearrangement uses TRBV9 and TRBJ2-1; D is undetermined. CDR1 SGDLS and CDR2 YYNGEE come from the germline V gene. The CDR3 covers 14 residues. Trimming took 2 bases from V and 8 from J, leaving 14 bases between them. CDR3 sequence: CASSVRGSPDEQFF. The CDR3 nucleotides read TGTGCCAGCAGCGTGCGCGGTTCGCCCGATGAGCAGTTCTTC.

The CDR3: CASSLVRTGTDTQYF. The CDR3, as DNA: TGTGCCAGCAGCTTAGTAAGGACAGGCACAGATACGCAGTATTTT. V and J are TRBV7-9 and TRBJ2-3; perhaps TRBD1 as D (6 bases). The CDR3 runs 15 residues. Trimming took off 1 base at V and 1 base at J, with 9 bases between the two ends. From germline, CDR1 is SEHNR and CDR2 FQNEAQ (reference sequence).

V gene TRBV12-3 or TRBV12-4 combines with J gene TRBJ2-2, with D hard to call. This CDR3 contains 14 residues. Trimming took off 3 bases at V and 1 base at J, with 6 bases between the two ends. CDR3 nucleotide sequence: TGTGCCAGCAGTTTTCCAGAGAACACCGGGGAGCTGTTTTTT. Its protein product is CASSFPENTGELFF.

This clonotype was found once. The chain employs TRBV30 and TRBJ2-1; D is unclear. The germline V gene encodes CDR1 GTSNPN and CDR2 SVGIG (reference sequence). Trimming left V 0 bases short and J 9 bases short, with 6 bases between. The CDR3 has 11 residues. As DNA, the CDR3 is TGTGCCTGGAGTGTACTTGGTGAGCAGTTCTTC. Amino acids: CAWSVLGEQFF.

The chain links TRBV20-1 to TRBJ2-5, with TRBD2 matching over 15 bases. The germline CDR1 and CDR2 sequences are DFQATT and SNEGSKA (reference sequence). Trimming at V came to 5 bases and at J to 2 bases, leaving 9 bases not matched to a gene. CDR3 length equals 17 residues. CDR3 region: CSAPTGTSGGLQETQYF. The CDR3, as DNA: TGCAGTGCTCCGACCGGGACTAGCGGGGGGCTGCAAGAGACCCAGTACTTC.

This chain connects TRBV7-9 to TRBJ1-2; TRBD1 matches at 8 bases. Germline V lookup: CDR1 SEHNR, CDR2 FQNEAQ (reference sequence). The CDR3 has 14 amino acids. CDR3: CASGTGGRRYGYTF. CDR3 nucleotides: TGTGCTTCGGGGACAGGCGGTCGTCGCTATGGCTACACCTTC.